The 32 T cell receptor beta chains listed next were all sequenced from one sample in a study of T cells in localized non-small cell lung cancer. Here immunoSEQ multiplex PCR was the method, and the copy in TCRdb shows in-frame clones only, minus some. The sample has roughly 38,000 clones, around 84% seen once. Sequences were derived from peripheral blood, sampled before any cancer treatment. The receptors come from a man aged 18-55 years with stage I lung adenocarcinoma.

This clone appeared once. The chain links TRBV11-2 to TRBJ2-7, with D possibly TRBD1 on 6 matching bases. The CDR3 spans 14 residues. Per the germline V gene, CDR1 is SGHAT and CDR2 is FQNNGV. Trimming removed 2 bases from V and 2 bases from J, with 10 bases in between. CDR3 DNA: TGTGCCAGCAGCTTATCAAAGGGGGCCTACGAGCAGTACTTC. Its protein product is CASSLSKGAYEQYF.

The chain uses TRBV5-1 and TRBJ1-4, with 7 bases fitting TRBD1. CDR1 and CDR2 (germline): SGHRS, YFSETQ. Unmatched junction bases numbered 10, after V lost 0 bases and J lost 8 bases. CDR3 length: 16 amino acids. The CDR3 nucleotides are TGCGCCAGCAGCTTGGACCTCGCGCAGGGGGGAGAAAAACTGTTTTTT. Residues: CASSLDLAQGGEKLFF.

The rearrangement links TRBV19 to TRBJ1-6; D unresolved. Germline CDR1 and CDR2: LNHDA and SQIVND (reference sequence). This CDR3 is 14 amino acids long. V was trimmed by 1 base and J by 8 bases, leaving 9 bases between them. The CDR3 spells CASSIGETHSPLHF. CDR3 nucleotides: TGTGCCAGTAGTATAGGGGAGACTCATTCACCCCTCCACTTT.

A note on this clone: One junction end does not reproduce the germline sequence, and a read error may be involved. This chain connects TRBV5-6 to TRBJ2-2, with 8 bases aligning to TRBD1. Germline V gene data show CDR1 as SGHDT and CDR2 as YYEEEE. This CDR3 has 16 amino acids. The DNA of the CDR3 is TGTGCCAGCAGCTGGGCCAGGGGGCCGAATACCGGGGAGCTGTTTTTT. Translated: CASSWARGPNTGELFF.

The chain is built from TRBV14 and TRBJ1-2; D possibly corresponds to TRBD1 (5 bases). CDR1 and CDR2 from the germline V gene are SGHDN and FVKESK. Trimming removed 5 bases at V and 2 bases at J, with 9 bases between. The CDR3 consists of 13 residues. CDR3 residues: CASSVWGNYGYTF. CDR3 nucleotides: TGTGCCAGCAGCGTATGGGGGAACTATGGCTACACCTTC.

The V gene is TRBV6-1, the J gene TRBJ2-7, with 9 bases aligning to TRBD1. Per germline, CDR1 MNHNS and CDR2 SASEGT. The trim removed 7 bases at V and 3 bases at J, leaving 10 bases unmatched. CDR3 length: 15 amino acids. CDR3 coding DNA: TGTGCCAGCACTCCGGGACAGGGATCATTCTACGAGCAGTACTTC. Its protein product is CASTPGQGSFYEQYF.

V usage is TRBV6-1 and J usage is TRBJ1-3; the D gene is possibly TRBD1 (5 bases). The CDR3 is made up of 14 amino acids. CDR1 MNHNS and CDR2 SASEGT come from the germline V gene. V dropped 7 bases and J dropped 0 bases, with 10 bases sitting between them. CDR3 in DNA: TGTGCCAGCACTCAGGGAACCTCTGGAAACACCATATATTTT. Translated, it gives CASTQGTSGNTIYF.

The rearrangement joins TRBV5-4 to TRBJ1-1; D is possibly TRBD1 (5 bases). This CDR3 spans 16 amino acids. Trimming left V 6 bases short and J 0 bases short, with 18 bases between. Germline assignment: CDR1 SGHNT and CDR2 YYREEE (reference sequence). This CDR3 reads CASIPTIGAVNTEAFF. The CDR3 bases are TGTGCCAGCATCCCCACAATAGGGGCCGTGAACACTGAAGCTTTCTTT.

The CDR3 sequence: CASSSRENEQFF. The CDR3 region has the DNA TGTGCCAGCAGCTCCAGGGAGAATGAGCAGTTCTTC. The gene calls are TRBV5-4 and TRBJ2-1; D is possibly TRBD1 or TRBD2 (5 bases each). This CDR3 is 12 amino acids long. V lost 3 bases, J lost 7 bases, and 8 bases lay in between. The germline gives CDR1 SGHNT, CDR2 YYREEE (reference sequence).

The chain carries TRBV2 and TRBJ1-5, with TRBD1 matching 8 bases. Germline loops: CDR1 SNHLY, CDR2 FYNNEI. The CDR3 sequence is 13 residues long. J gave up 5 bases and V 6 bases, and 3 bases lay outside the gene matches. CDR3 protein: CASRDRVDQPQHF. CDR3 bases: TGTGCCAGCAGGGACAGGGTCGATCAGCCCCAGCATTTT.

The rearrangement joins TRBV15 to TRBJ2-5, with D hard to call. Trimming removed 5 bases at V and 0 bases at J, with 13 bases between. Germline V gives CDR1 LNHNV, CDR2 YYDKDF (reference sequence). The CDR3 spans 15 residues. Here the CDR3 DNA reads TGTGCCACCAGCTATACATCGAGTAACCAAGAGACCCAGTACTTC. The encoded protein is CATSYTSSNQETQYF.

The rearrangement joins TRBV14 to TRBJ1-1; D gene unclear. Trimming removed 8 bases from V and 1 base from J, with 17 bases in between. The CDR3 spans 15 residues. Germline CDR1 SGHDN, CDR2 FVKESK. In DNA, the CDR3 is TGTGCCAGCGGAAACCGGGCCGAGGGGAACACTGAAGCTTTCTTT. Translation: CASGNRAEGNTEAFF.

The chain employs TRBV7-3 and TRBJ1-1, with D hard to call. The CDR3 sequence is 15 residues long. V dropped 4 bases and J dropped 3 bases, with 15 bases sitting between them. The germline V gene has CDR1 SGHTA and CDR2 FQGTGA. The CDR3 reads CASSSFPTHHTEAFF. CDR3 DNA sequence: TGTGCCAGCAGCTCCTTCCCTACGCATCACACTGAAGCTTTCTTT.

The V gene is TRBV6-5, the J gene TRBJ2-7; 8 nucleotides match TRBD1. With 10 bases clipped from V and 6 bases from J, the junction kept 11 bases outside the gene matches. CDR1 MNHEY and CDR2 SVGAGI come from the germline V gene. The CDR3 length is 13 residues. In DNA, the CDR3 is TGTGCCACCCTTGACAGGGGCGGACTCGAGCAGTACTTC. It codes for CATLDRGGLEQYF.

The CDR3 DNA follows: TGTGCCACTTCGGGGATGAACACTGAAGCTTTCTTT. Its protein product is CATSGMNTEAFF. This sequence joins TRBV2 and TRBJ1-1; no definite D call. Trimming removed 10 bases at V and 0 bases at J, with 9 bases between. The CDR3 is 12 amino acids. Per the germline V gene, CDR1 is SNHLY and CDR2 is FYNNEI.

This chain uses TRBV15 with TRBJ1-1, with D unresolved. The germline V gene encodes CDR1 LNHNV and CDR2 YYDKDF (reference sequence). The CDR3 extends over 14 amino acids. V lost 0 bases and J lost 2, with 7 bases in between. CDR3 sequence: CATSRDALNTEAFF. The CDR3 DNA reads TGTGCCACCAGCAGAGACGCACTTAACACTGAAGCTTTCTTT.

The chain is built from TRBV5-6 and TRBJ1-6; tentatively, D is TRBD1 (6 bases). The CDR3 is 14 amino acids. Germline V gives CDR1 SGHDT, CDR2 YYEEEE. Trimming left V 4 bases short and J 9 bases short, with 14 bases between. The CDR3 nucleotides read TGTGCCAGCAGCCCACAGGGAGTTGGTTCACCCCTCCACTTT. Protein sequence: CASSPQGVGSPLHF.

The chain combines TRBV18 with TRBJ2-7, with 7 bases fitting TRBD1. V lost 0 bases, J lost 0 bases, and 17 bases stayed unmatched. Germline V gene sequence: CDR1 KGHSH, CDR2 LQKENI. CDR3 length equals 20 residues. Written as DNA, the CDR3 is TGTGCCAGCTCACCACCGAAGCTAGGGCCAAGCAGACAGGGCTCCTACGAGCAGTACTTC. It encodes CASSPPKLGPSRQGSYEQYF.

This chain joins TRBV12-5 and TRBJ1-5; TRBD1 aligns across 8 bases. CDR3 length: 19 amino acids. The germline V gene encodes CDR1 LGHNT and CDR2 FRNRAP. V was clipped by 2 bases and J by 0 bases; unmatched bases: 12. The CDR3 here is CASGLSYGQGNYSNQPQHF. The CDR3 nucleotides are TGTGCTAGTGGTTTGTCCTATGGACAGGGAAACTATAGCAATCAGCCCCAGCATTTT.

The chain links TRBV7-2 to TRBJ2-2; D ambiguous. Germline assignment: CDR1 SGHTA and CDR2 FQGNSA. CDR3 size: 13 residues. V was cut by 5 bases and J by 14 bases, with 18 bases left in between. The CDR3 reads CASSLGILGKLFF. The CDR3 bases are TGTGCCAGCAGCCTCGGCATTCTGGGGAAACTGTTTTTT.

The chain links TRBV9 to TRBJ2-3; D is unresolved. Germline CDR1 reads SGDLS; CDR2 reads YYNGEE. The CDR3 spans 16 residues. Deletions cut 4 bases from V and 0 bases from J, with 15 bases between. The DNA for the CDR3 is TGTGCCAGCAGCTCTTCAGACGGCCGAAGCACAGATACGCAGTATTTT. Translated: CASSSSDGRSTDTQYF.

The chain uses TRBV10-3 and TRBJ1-1; D not resolved. The V gene's germline CDR1 is ENHRY and CDR2 SYGVKD. The V gene lost 5 bases and the J gene lost 5 bases, with 18 bases spanning the gap. This CDR3 is built from 15 residues. This CDR3 is CAISSGHPAGTEAFF. DNA for the CDR3: TGTGCCATCAGTTCAGGTCATCCTGCGGGGACTGAAGCTTTCTTT.

This clone was seen just once. The gene calls are TRBV5-5 and TRBJ1-1; tentative D call: TRBD1 (6 bases). The germline gives CDR1 SGHKS, CDR2 YYEKEE (reference sequence). The CDR3 totals 14 residues. V lost 0 bases and J 2 bases, leaving 8 bases between the germline ends. This CDR3 reads CASSLGTDNTEAFF. The CDR3 DNA sequence: TGTGCCAGCAGCTTGGGGACAGACAACACTGAAGCTTTCTTT.

The chain is built from TRBV30 and TRBJ2-7; 9 bases match TRBD2. The CDR3 is 14 residues long. V shed 1 base, J shed 7 bases, and the junction held 8 bases outside the gene matches. Germline lookup yields CDR1 GTSNPN and CDR2 SVGIG (reference sequence). The CDR3 region is CAWSAGTSLREQYF. CDR3 coding DNA: TGTGCCTGGAGTGCCGGGACTAGCCTTCGTGAGCAGTACTTC.

The rearrangement links TRBV11-2 to TRBJ1-5; perhaps TRBD1 as D (5 bases). V was trimmed by 5 bases and J by 6 bases, leaving 11 bases between them. The length of the CDR3 is 13 residues. Looked up from germline, CDR1 is SGHAT and CDR2 is FQNNGV. The CDR3: CASSIDRGQPQHF. CDR3 nucleotide sequence: TGTGCCAGCAGCATTGACAGAGGTCAGCCCCAGCATTTT.

The V call is TRBV2, the J call TRBJ1-4; 7 nucleotides match TRBD1. CDR3 length: 16 amino acids. Germline loops: CDR1 SNHLY, CDR2 FYNNEI. Trimming at V came to 8 bases and at J to 0 bases, leaving 9 bases not matched to a gene. CDR3 amino acids: CASGETGFATNEKLFF. In nucleotides, the CDR3 is TGTGCCAGCGGGGAGACAGGGTTTGCAACTAATGAAAAACTGTTTTTT.

The V gene is TRBV5-6, the J gene TRBJ2-7; TRBD1 is a possible D gene (6 bases). The germline V and J ends were trimmed by 1 base and 4 bases, with 21 bases remaining between them. This CDR3 contains 17 residues. Germline V gene data show CDR1 as SGHDT and CDR2 as YYEEEE. CDR3: CASSLTPWDTGWYEQYF. CDR3 nucleotide sequence: TGTGCCAGCAGCTTGACCCCTTGGGACACTGGATGGTACGAGCAGTACTTC. Variable domain in full (rest from reference TRBV5-6 and TRBJ2-7): DAGVTQSPTHLIKTRGQQVTLRCSPKSGHDTVSWYQQALGQGPQFIFQYYEEEERQRGNFPDRFSGHQFPNYSSELNVNALLLGDSALYLCASSLTPWDTGWYEQYFGPGTRLTVT.

The chain links TRBV9 to TRBJ2-7; 7 nucleotides line up with TRBD1. The CDR3 covers 16 residues. The germline V gene has CDR1 SGDLS and CDR2 YYNGEE. Unmatched junction bases numbered 15, after V lost 4 bases and J lost 5 bases. CDR3 nucleotide sequence: TGTGCCAGCAGCCCCCGCGCTAGGCAGGGGGTTGACGAGCAGTACTTC. Its translation: CASSPRARQGVDEQYF.

The chain uses TRBV7-2 and TRBJ1-2, with D possibly TRBD1 on 5 matching bases. Germline V gene sequence: CDR1 SGHTA, CDR2 FQGNSA. This CDR3 region has 15 residues. Trimming shortened V by 4 bases and J by 2 bases, and 14 bases separated the two germline ends. CDR3 protein: CASSSEGLLNYGYTF. Here the CDR3 DNA reads TGTGCCAGCAGCTCCGAGGGACTCCTGAACTATGGCTACACCTTC.

This clone showed up just once. This rearrangement joins TRBV15 to TRBJ1-2; D unresolved. Per the germline V gene, CDR1 is LNHNV and CDR2 is YYDKDF (reference sequence). Trimming took 0 bases from V and 13 from J, leaving 27 bases between them. This CDR3 has 17 amino acids. The CDR3 loop reads CATSRDRTSADGGEGTF. CDR3 sequence (DNA): TGTGCCACCAGCAGAGATAGGACCAGTGCGGACGGCGGAGAAGGCACCTTC. The full variable domain, in which reference TRBV15 and TRBJ1-2 provide the parts outside the CDR3, is DAMVIQNPRYQVTQFGKPVTLSCSQTLNHNVMYWYQQKSSQAPKLLFHYYDKDFNNEADTPDNFQSRRPNTSFCFLDIRSPGLGDTAMYLCATSRDRTSADGGEGTFGSGTRLTVV.

J is TRBJ1-2 and V is TRBV5-5; the D gene is possibly TRBD1 (6 bases). The CDR3 loop spans 15 amino acids. Germline values: CDR1 SGHKS, CDR2 YYEKEE (reference sequence). Trimming removed 0 bases at V and 5 bases at J, with 14 bases between. This CDR3 reads CASSLAGDRRYGYTF. The DNA of the CDR3 is TGTGCCAGCAGCTTGGCCGGAGACAGGCGATATGGCTACACCTTC.

The sample holds one count of this clone. The chain recombines TRBV7-3 with TRBJ2-1; TRBD1 might be the D (6 bases). V lost 1 base and J 7 bases, leaving 17 bases between the germline ends. The CDR3 extends over 16 amino acids. CDR1 and CDR2 (germline): SGHTA, FQGTGA. The CDR3 spells CASSLRLGTPKNEQFF. The CDR3 DNA reads as TGTGCCAGCAGCTTAAGATTAGGGACACCTAAGAATGAGCAGTTCTTC.